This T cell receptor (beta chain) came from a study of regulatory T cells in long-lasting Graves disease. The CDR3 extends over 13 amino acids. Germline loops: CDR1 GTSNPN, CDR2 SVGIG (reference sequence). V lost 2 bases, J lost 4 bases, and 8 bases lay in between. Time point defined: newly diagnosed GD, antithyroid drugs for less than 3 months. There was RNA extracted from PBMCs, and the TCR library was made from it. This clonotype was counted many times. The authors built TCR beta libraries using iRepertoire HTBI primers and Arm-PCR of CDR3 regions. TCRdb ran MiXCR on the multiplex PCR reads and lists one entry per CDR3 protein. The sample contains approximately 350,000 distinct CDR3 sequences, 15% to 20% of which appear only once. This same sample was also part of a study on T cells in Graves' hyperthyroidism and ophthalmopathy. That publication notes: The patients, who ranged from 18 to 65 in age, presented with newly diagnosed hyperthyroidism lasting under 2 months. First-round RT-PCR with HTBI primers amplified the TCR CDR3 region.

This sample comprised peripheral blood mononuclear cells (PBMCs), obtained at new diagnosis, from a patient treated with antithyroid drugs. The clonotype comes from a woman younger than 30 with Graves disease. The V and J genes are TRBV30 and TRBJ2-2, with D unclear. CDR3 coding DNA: TGTGCCTGGAGTCCATCGGGCACCGGGGAGCTGTTTTTT. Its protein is CAWSPSGTGELFF.